This record covers a single TCR beta chain. Antigen specificity is unknown. This CDR3 region has 16 residues. The germline CDR1 and CDR2 sequences are LNHDA and SQIVND (reference sequence). V lost 2 bases and J lost 4; bases outside the gene matches: 8. PCR was performed using 60 Vbeta and 13 Jbeta primers. Method: immunoSEQ multiplex PCR; TCRdb's copy keeps in-frame clones and lacks some. This sample carries 100,000 to 150,000 clones, about four fifths of them seen once, and the ten largest clones take about 1.8%. This sample is drawn from a study of cytomegalovirus exposure and HLA in healthy donors. Study conclusions and caveats: Altogether, 164 TCR beta chains were recorded as cytomegalovirus-associated. A later analysis found TCR association rates differed by HLA locus, highest for DRB1 and lowest for HLA-C. Common viral pathogens (according to a later analysis) appeared linked to several of the most significant clusters.

V gene TRBV19 combines with J gene TRBJ1-1; 9 nucleotides match TRBD1. The source material was PBMCs. This TCR was sampled from a man younger than 30 in good health and CMV-seronegative. The CDR3 sequence: CASSITGTGKGTEAFF. CDR3 DNA: TGTGCCAGTAGTATAACTGGGACAGGGAAGGGCACTGAAGCTTTCTTT.